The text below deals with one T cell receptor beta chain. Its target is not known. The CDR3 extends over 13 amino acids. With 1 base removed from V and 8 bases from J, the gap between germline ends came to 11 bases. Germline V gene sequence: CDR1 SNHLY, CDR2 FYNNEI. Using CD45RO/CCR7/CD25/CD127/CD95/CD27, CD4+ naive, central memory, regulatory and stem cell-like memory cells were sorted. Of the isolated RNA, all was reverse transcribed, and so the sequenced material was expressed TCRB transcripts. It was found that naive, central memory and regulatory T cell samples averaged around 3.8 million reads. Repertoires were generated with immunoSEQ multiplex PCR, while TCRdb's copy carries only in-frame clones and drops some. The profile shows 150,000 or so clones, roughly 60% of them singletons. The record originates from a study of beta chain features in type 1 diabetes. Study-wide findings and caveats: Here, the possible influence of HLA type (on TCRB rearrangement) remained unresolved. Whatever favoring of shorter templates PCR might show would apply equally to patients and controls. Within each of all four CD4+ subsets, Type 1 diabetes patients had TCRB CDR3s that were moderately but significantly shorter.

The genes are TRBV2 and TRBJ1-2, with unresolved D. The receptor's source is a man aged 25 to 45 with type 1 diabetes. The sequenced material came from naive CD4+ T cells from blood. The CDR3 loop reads CASSEGPVSGYTF. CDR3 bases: TGTGCCAGCAGTGAAGGCCCAGTTTCGGGCTACACCTTC.